Listed below are T cell receptor beta chains from one sample, sequenced in a study of immune evolution from preneoplasia to lung adenocarcinoma. Profiled with immunoSEQ multiplex PCR; TCRdb holds only in-frame clones, not every one. Of about 1,800 clones in the sample, about 80% were seen once. Sequences were obtained from FFPE atypical adenomatous hyperplasia tissue from the lung. The receptors here all came from a person aged 70 to 79 with lung adenocarcinoma. Both conserved end residues are part of each CDR3. D genes are given only for firm matches. Not every row has a clone size; where given, it reads once, few, many or a size class.

D,size,V,J,CDR3,DNA
NA,NA,TRBV5-1,TRBJ2-1,CASSLGGSGNEQFF,TGCGCCAGCAGCTTGGGAGGTAGCGGAAATGAGCAGTTCTTC
NA,once,TRBV6-1,TRBJ1-3,CASRRFPGNTIYF,TGTGCCAGCCGACGGTTCCCTGGAAACACCATATATTTT
NA,once,TRBV27,TRBJ1-2,CASSQPRTVYGYTF,TGTGCCAGCAGTCAGCCCAGGACAGTCTATGGCTACACCTTC
NA,NA,TRBV7-2,TRBJ1-5,CASSQYGHQPQHF,TGTGCCAGCAGCCAATACGGGCATCAGCCCCAGCATTTT
TRBD1,few,TRBV4-1,TRBJ2-3,CASSQGQGADSQYF,TGCGCCAGCAGCCAGGGACAGGGGGCGGATTCGCAGTATTTT
TRBD1,NA,TRBV10-3,TRBJ1-2,CAITIDRDYGYTF,TGTGCCATCACAATAGACAGGGACTATGGCTACACCTTC
TRBD1,NA,TRBV18,TRBJ1-1,CASTPFWGQGGNTEAFF,TGTGCCAGCACTCCGTTTTGGGGACAGGGGGGAAACACTGAAGCTTTCTTT
TRBD1,NA,TRBV5-1,TRBJ2-7,CASRGTGGADGYEQYF,TGCGCCAGCAGGGGGACAGGGGGCGCCGATGGCTACGAGCAGTACTTC
NA,NA,TRBV18,TRBJ2-7,CASSPRTATYEQYF,TGTGCCAGCTCACCTAGGACGGCTACTTACGAGCAGTACTTC
TRBD1,NA,TRBV28,TRBJ2-3,CASRDRGTTDTQYF,TGTGCCAGCCGGGACAGGGGTACCACAGATACGCAGTATTTT
TRBD1,NA,TRBV7-2,TRBJ2-7,CASSLNMGGTGAYEQYF,TGTGCCAGCAGCTTAAACATGGGAGGGACAGGGGCCTACGAGCAGTACTTC
TRBD1,NA,TRBV5-4,TRBJ2-1,CASSFPAGGAPYNEQFF,TGTGCCAGCAGCTTCCCTGCAGGGGGCGCCCCCTACAATGAGCAGTTCTTC
TRBD2,NA,TRBV28,TRBJ2-7,CASSLWLAGGPNSYEQYF,TGTGCCAGCAGTTTATGGCTAGCGGGAGGGCCCAACTCCTACGAGCAGTACTTC
TRBD1,NA,TRBV6-4,TRBJ2-1,CASSDRGHNEQFF,TGTGCCAGCAGTGACAGGGGGCACAATGAGCAGTTCTTC
NA,few,TRBV11-2,TRBJ2-7,CASSLTDTGYEQYF,TGTGCCAGCAGCTTAACAGATACGGGCTACGAGCAGTACTTC
NA,NA,TRBV28,TRBJ1-1,CASSWGVPFSEAFF,TGTGCCAGCAGCTGGGGGGTCCCTTTTTCTGAAGCTTTCTTT
NA,few,TRBV5-1,TRBJ1-2,CASGSVLHGYTF,TGCGCCAGCGGATCGGTCCTCCATGGCTACACCTTC
TRBD1,NA,TRBV19,TRBJ1-2,CASRRQGEDGYTF,TGTGCCAGTAGACGACAGGGTGAGGATGGCTACACCTTC
NA,NA,TRBV1,TRBJ2-3,CTSSQRGSHDTDTQYF,TGCACCAGCAGCCAGAGAGGGTCCCATGACACAGATACGCAGTATTTT
NA,few,TRBV4-2,TRBJ2-3,CASSQDQAAADTQYF,TGTGCCAGCAGCCAAGATCAAGCGGCTGCGGATACGCAGTATTTT
TRBD1,NA,TRBV27,TRBJ2-1,CASSFGQGEVKQFF,TGTGCCAGCAGTTTTGGACAGGGGGAGGTCAAGCAGTTCTTC
NA,few,TRBV29-1,TRBJ2-7,CSVGGGGNSYEQYF,TGCAGCGTTGGAGGGGGAGGGAACTCCTACGAGCAGTACTTC
TRBD1,NA,TRBV6-5,TRBJ1-2,CASSYSVGTGGGYTF,TGTGCCAGCAGTTACTCGGTCGGGACAGGGGGTGGCTACACCTTC
NA,few,TRBV11-2,TRBJ2-1,CASSGDYNEQFF,TGTGCCAGCAGCGGGGACTACAATGAGCAGTTCTTC
NA,NA,TRBV9,TRBJ2-1,CASRPSLGSYNEQFF,TGTGCCAGCAGGCCTAGCCTTGGCTCCTACAATGAGCAGTTCTTC
NA,NA,TRBV5-1,TRBJ2-1,CASSPGNPGTNNEQFF,TGCGCCAGCAGCCCGGGTAACCCAGGGACCAACAATGAGCAGTTCTTC
NA,once,TRBV5-5,TRBJ1-2,CASSLRVEVGYTF,TGTGCCAGCAGCTTGAGGGTAGAAGTTGGCTACACCTTC